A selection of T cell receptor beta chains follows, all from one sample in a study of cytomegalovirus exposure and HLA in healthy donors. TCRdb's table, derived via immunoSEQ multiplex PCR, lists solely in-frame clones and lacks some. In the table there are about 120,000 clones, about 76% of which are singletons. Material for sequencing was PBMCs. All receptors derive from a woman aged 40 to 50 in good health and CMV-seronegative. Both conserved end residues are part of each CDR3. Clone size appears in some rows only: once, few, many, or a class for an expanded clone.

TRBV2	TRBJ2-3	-	CARRREITDTQYF
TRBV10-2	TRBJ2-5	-	CASRAGGEETQYF
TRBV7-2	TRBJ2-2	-	CASKGTGGTGELFF
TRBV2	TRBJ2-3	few	CARESGGGGDTQYF
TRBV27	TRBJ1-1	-	CASSRRQAMNTEAFF
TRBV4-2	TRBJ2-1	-	CASSPTGGYEQFF
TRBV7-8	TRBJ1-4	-	CASSPDLGSSRGEKLFF
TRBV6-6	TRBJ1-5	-	CASALQISNQPQHF
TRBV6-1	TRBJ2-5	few	CASSTLEQETQYF
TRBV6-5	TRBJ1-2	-	CASRVDRSTNYGYTF
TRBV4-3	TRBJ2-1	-	CASSQDLRREANNEQFF
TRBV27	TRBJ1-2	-	CASSPTSTGIGYGYTF
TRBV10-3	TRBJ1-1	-	CAIRGGRGVTEAFF
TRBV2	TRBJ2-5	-	CASSEWGAQETQYF
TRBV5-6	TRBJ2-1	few	CASSPQAGATNEQFF
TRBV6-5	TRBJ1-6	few	CASSRGFSYNSPLHF
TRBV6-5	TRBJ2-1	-	CASSYRAASSYNEQFF
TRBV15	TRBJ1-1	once	CATSRGGTGNTEAFF
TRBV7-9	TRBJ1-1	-	CASSHPDRTEAFF
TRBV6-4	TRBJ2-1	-	CASSRGLATSYEQFF
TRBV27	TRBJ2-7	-	CATLAGGEQYF
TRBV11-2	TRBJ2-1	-	CASSLKGLAGGPEEQFF
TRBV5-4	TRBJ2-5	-	CASSPLGQGATEGAQYF